This TCR beta chain was identified during a study of T cells in Graves' hyperthyroidism and ophthalmopathy. TCR beta CDR3 regions were amplified from RNA transcripts. During a first-round RT-PCR of the TCR CDR3, the HTBI primer set was used. TCRdb analysed the multiplex PCR reads with MiXCR anew, one entry per CDR3 protein. In the table there are about 500,000 distinct CDR3 sequences, around 50% of which are singletons. The table lists this clonotype with a count of one. Its antigen remains unknown. The diagnoses drew upon clinical symptoms, serum thyroxine and TRAb, thyroid ultrasound and orbital computed tomography. General observations from the study: The majority of expanded thyroid clonotypes above 0.001 also appeared in blood. Before onset, by a median of about seven months, the model predicted ophthalmopathy. Ophthalmopathy was distinguished from stable hyperthyroidism by 13 V-J signatures.

CDR3 length equals 15 residues. CDR1 is LNHNV and CDR2 is YYDKDF in the germline V gene (reference sequence). V was clipped by 4 bases and J by 4 bases, with 16 bases between them. The gene calls are TRBV15 and TRBJ1-2; D perhaps matches TRBD1 (6 bases). Sequenced material: peripheral blood or thyroid tissue (not recorded which). This receptor was obtained from an adult woman with Graves' disease, either hyperthyroidism or ophthalmopathy (not recorded which). CDR3: CATSTETGMRYGYTF. Written as DNA, the CDR3 is TGTGCCACCAGCACCGAGACAGGAATGCGCTATGGCTACACCTTC.